This TCR beta chain was sequenced during a study of T cell responses to AZD1222 COVID-19 vaccine. Notes on the study in general: Increased Spike-specific TCR breadth and depth were observed after two AZD1222 doses.

Clones were sequenced by immunoSEQ multiplex PCR, and TCRdb holds only the in-frame ones, with some missing. The sample has 80,000 to 90,000 clones, less than 90% seen once; the top ten hold roughly 5.2%. Germline V CDR1 and CDR2: MNHEY, SVGAGI. The CDR3 totals 14 residues. V shed 5 bases and J shed 4 bases, with 11 bases lying between them. This clone was observed a few times. Its antigen is as yet unknown. The TCR originated in an adult who received the AZD1222 COVID-19 vaccine. The sample in question was peripheral blood, obtained 28 days after the second AZD1222 dose. V gene TRBV6-5 combines with J gene TRBJ1-4; weak D call: TRBD1 (5 bases). CDR3 nucleotide sequence: TGTGCCAGCAGTAAGACGGGACGTAATGAAAAACTGTTTTTT. This translates into CASSKTGRNEKLFF.